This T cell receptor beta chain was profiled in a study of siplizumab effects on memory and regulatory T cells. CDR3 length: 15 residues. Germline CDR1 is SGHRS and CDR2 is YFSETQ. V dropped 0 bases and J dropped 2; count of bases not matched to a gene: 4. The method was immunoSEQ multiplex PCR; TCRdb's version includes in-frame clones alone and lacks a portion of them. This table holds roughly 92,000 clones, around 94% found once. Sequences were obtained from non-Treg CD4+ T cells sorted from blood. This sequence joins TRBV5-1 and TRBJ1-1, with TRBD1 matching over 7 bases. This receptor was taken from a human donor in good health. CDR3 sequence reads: CASSLETGLNTEAFF. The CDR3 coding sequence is TGCGCCAGCAGCTTGGAGACAGGGCTTAACACTGAAGCTTTCTTT. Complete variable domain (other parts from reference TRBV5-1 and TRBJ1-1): KAGVTQTPRYLIKTRGQQVTLSCSPISGHRSVSWYQQTPGQGLQFLFEYFSETQRNKGNFPGRFSGRQFSNSRSEMNVSTLELGDSALYLCASSLETGLNTEAFFGQGTRLTVV.